The rows below give T cell receptor beta chains drawn from one sample of a study of T cell responses to AZD1222 COVID-19 vaccine. Libraries were prepared by immunoSEQ multiplex PCR; TCRdb keeps only in-frame clonotypes and omits some of them. Found here are some 130,000 clones, about 92% of them singletons; the top ten hold about 3.2%. Sequenced material: peripheral blood, taken on day 0 of AZD1222 vaccination. All receptors derive from an adult in good health. CDR3s include the opening cysteine and the closing phenylalanine or tryptophan. A D gene is named only where the DNA matches it firmly. Not all rows give a size; the values are once, few, many and, for expanded clones, a class.

clone size: -
J gene: TRBJ1-5
V gene: TRBV21-1
D gene: -
CDR3 protein: CASSKCGQGHQPQHF
CDR3 DNA: TGTGCCAGCAGCAAATGTGGGCAGGGCCATCAGCCCCAGCATTTT

clone size: -
J gene: TRBJ2-7
V gene: TRBV5-6
D gene: -
CDR3 protein: CASSLRRNHYEQYF
CDR3 DNA: TGTGCCAGCAGCTTAAGGCGAAACCACTACGAGCAGTACTTC

clone size: -
J gene: TRBJ1-2
V gene: TRBV2
D gene: TRBD1
CDR3 protein: CALRDRRNYGYTF
CDR3 DNA: TGTGCCCTTCGGGACAGGAGGAACTATGGCTACACCTTC

clone size: few
J gene: TRBJ1-1
V gene: TRBV7-6
D gene: -
CDR3 protein: CASSLEGHQNTEAFF
CDR3 DNA: TGTGCCAGCAGCTTAGAAGGGCACCAGAACACTGAAGCTTTCTTT

clone size: -
J gene: TRBJ2-1
V gene: TRBV9
D gene: TRBD2
CDR3 protein: CASSTRTSGSSYNEQFF
CDR3 DNA: TGTGCCAGCAGCACACGGACTAGCGGGTCTTCCTACAATGAGCAGTTCTTC

clone size: -
J gene: TRBJ2-5
V gene: TRBV18
D gene: -
CDR3 protein: CASSPEFQETQYF
CDR3 DNA: TGTGCCAGCTCACCGGAATTCCAAGAGACCCAGTACTTC

clone size: -
J gene: TRBJ2-2
V gene: TRBV4-1
D gene: -
CDR3 protein: CASSQAGTSTGELFF
CDR3 DNA: TGCGCCAGCAGCCAAGCGGGGACGAGCACCGGGGAGCTGTTTTTT

clone size: -
J gene: TRBJ1-6
V gene: TRBV2
D gene: -
CDR3 protein: CASSAPWTRIRGLHF
CDR3 DNA: TGTGCCAGCAGTGCCCCTTGGACCCGAATTAGGGGTCTCCACTTT

clone size: -
J gene: TRBJ2-1
V gene: TRBV19
D gene: TRBD1
CDR3 protein: CASIRDSSSYNEQFF
CDR3 DNA: TGTGCCAGTATCCGGGACAGCAGCTCCTACAATGAGCAGTTCTTC

clone size: -
J gene: TRBJ2-5
V gene: TRBV24-1
D gene: TRBD2
CDR3 protein: CATSARLAGGETQYF
CDR3 DNA: TGTGCCACCAGTGCGCGACTAGCGGGAGGGGAGACCCAGTACTTC

clone size: -
J gene: TRBJ1-4
V gene: TRBV7-9
D gene: -
CDR3 protein: CASSLTNEKLFF
CDR3 DNA: TGTGCCAGCAGCTTAACTAATGAAAAACTGTTTTTT

clone size: few
J gene: TRBJ1-1
V gene: TRBV30
D gene: TRBD1
CDR3 protein: CAWANRDSSLGTEAFF
CDR3 DNA: TGTGCCTGGGCCAACCGGGACAGTAGTCTGGGCACTGAAGCTTTCTTT

clone size: -
J gene: TRBJ1-1
V gene: TRBV6-6
D gene: -
CDR3 protein: CASTPLGLGMNTEAFF
CDR3 DNA: TGTGCCAGCACCCCCTTGGGGTTAGGCATGAACACTGAAGCTTTCTTT

clone size: -
J gene: TRBJ1-1
V gene: TRBV29-1
D gene: TRBD1
CDR3 protein: CSSEPRQGGSTEAFF
CDR3 DNA: TGCAGCTCGGAACCCCGACAGGGAGGTAGCACTGAAGCTTTCTTT

clone size: -
J gene: TRBJ2-3
V gene: TRBV3-1/TRBV3-2
D gene: TRBD2
CDR3 protein: CASNLAGVVTDTQYF
CDR3 DNA: TGTGCCAGCAATCTAGCGGGAGTTGTGACAGATACGCAGTATTTT

clone size: -
J gene: TRBJ1-6
V gene: TRBV9
D gene: -
CDR3 protein: CASSVARGGSPLHF
CDR3 DNA: TGTGCCAGCAGCGTAGCGAGGGGGGGCTCACCCCTCCACTTT

clone size: -
J gene: TRBJ2-1
V gene: TRBV15
D gene: -
CDR3 protein: CATSKGLVFNEQFF
CDR3 DNA: TGTGCCACCAGCAAAGGACTGGTGTTTAATGAGCAGTTCTTC

clone size: -
J gene: TRBJ2-7
V gene: TRBV2
D gene: TRBD2
CDR3 protein: CASSETGTRAAEQYF
CDR3 DNA: TGTGCCAGCAGTGAGACCGGGACTAGGGCAGCCGAGCAGTACTTC

clone size: -
J gene: TRBJ1-2
V gene: TRBV7-9
D gene: -
CDR3 protein: CASSVGRRGVYGYTF
CDR3 DNA: TGTGCCAGCAGCGTTGGACGGCGGGGCGTCTATGGCTACACCTTC

clone size: -
J gene: TRBJ1-1
V gene: TRBV20-1
D gene: -
CDR3 protein: CSASSELEAFF
CDR3 DNA: TGCAGTGCTAGTTCAGAACTTGAAGCTTTCTTT

clone size: -
J gene: TRBJ2-7
V gene: TRBV7-9
D gene: -
CDR3 protein: CASSLAGVGHEQYF
CDR3 DNA: TGTGCCAGCAGCTTAGCGGGAGTAGGCCACGAGCAGTACTTC

clone size: -
J gene: TRBJ1-1
V gene: TRBV10-1
D gene: TRBD1
CDR3 protein: CASRVDRETEAFF
CDR3 DNA: TGCGCCAGCAGAGTAGACAGGGAAACTGAAGCTTTCTTT

clone size: once
J gene: TRBJ1-1
V gene: TRBV7-2
D gene: -
CDR3 protein: CASSLVGLGTEAFF
CDR3 DNA: TGTGCCAGCAGCTTAGTAGGGTTGGGGACTGAAGCTTTCTTT

clone size: -
J gene: TRBJ1-6
V gene: TRBV5-1
D gene: -
CDR3 protein: CASSSQRRDSPLHF
CDR3 DNA: TGCGCCAGCAGCTCGCAACGGCGGGATTCACCCCTCCACTTT

clone size: -
J gene: TRBJ1-2
V gene: TRBV18
D gene: -
CDR3 protein: CASSPIQGSDGYTF
CDR3 DNA: TGTGCCAGCTCACCCATCCAGGGGAGTGATGGCTACACCTTC

clone size: -
J gene: TRBJ2-7
V gene: TRBV29-1
D gene: -
CDR3 protein: CSVEVALYEQYF
CDR3 DNA: TGCAGCGTTGAAGTAGCCCTCTACGAGCAGTACTTC

clone size: -
J gene: TRBJ1-6
V gene: TRBV5-1
D gene: -
CDR3 protein: CATSRTSSSYNSPLHF
CDR3 DNA: TGCGCCACCTCACGGACATCGAGCTCCTATAATTCACCCCTCCACTTT

clone size: -
J gene: TRBJ2-1
V gene: TRBV5-6
D gene: -
CDR3 protein: CASSPGGQSINEQFF
CDR3 DNA: TGTGCCAGCAGCCCCGGGGGACAATCGATTAATGAGCAGTTCTTC

clone size: -
J gene: TRBJ2-4
V gene: TRBV18
D gene: -
CDR3 protein: CASSPDLLGGNIQYF
CDR3 DNA: TGTGCCAGCTCGCCCGACTTACTTGGGGGAAACATTCAGTACTTC

clone size: -
J gene: TRBJ2-1
V gene: TRBV11-1
D gene: -
CDR3 protein: CASSLARGGEEFF
CDR3 DNA: TGTGCCAGCAGCTTAGCGCGAGGCGGGGAGGAGTTCTTC

clone size: -
J gene: TRBJ1-1
V gene: TRBV7-2
D gene: -
CDR3 protein: CASSSVYVRTEAFF
CDR3 DNA: TGTGCCAGCAGCTCTGTGTACGTGCGCACTGAAGCTTTCTTT

clone size: -
J gene: TRBJ2-3
V gene: TRBV10-3
D gene: TRBD2
CDR3 protein: CAISGPGGRTSGKTDTQYF
CDR3 DNA: TGTGCCATCAGTGGACCCGGGGGGAGGACTAGCGGAAAAACAGATACGCAGTATTTT

clone size: -
J gene: TRBJ2-5
V gene: TRBV12-3/TRBV12-4
D gene: -
CDR3 protein: CASSFKGEETQYF
CDR3 DNA: TGTGCCAGCAGTTTTAAAGGGGAAGAGACCCAGTACTTC

clone size: -
J gene: TRBJ2-7
V gene: TRBV19
D gene: -
CDR3 protein: CASSIGGEQYF
CDR3 DNA: TGTGCCAGTAGTATAGGGGGGGAGCAGTACTTC

clone size: -
J gene: TRBJ1-2
V gene: TRBV7-2
D gene: -
CDR3 protein: CASSHPVSYGYTF
CDR3 DNA: TGTGCCAGCAGCCACCCGGTCTCCTATGGCTACACCTTC

clone size: once
J gene: TRBJ1-5
V gene: TRBV24-1
D gene: -
CDR3 protein: CATSDSLAGFGQPQHF
CDR3 DNA: TGTGCCACCAGTGATTCCTTGGCGGGCTTCGGTCAGCCCCAGCATTTT

clone size: -
J gene: TRBJ2-7
V gene: TRBV5-1
D gene: -
CDR3 protein: CASSLVVRGSSYEQYF
CDR3 DNA: TGCGCCAGCAGCTTGGTTGTAAGGGGTTCCTCCTACGAGCAGTACTTC

clone size: -
J gene: TRBJ2-7
V gene: TRBV7-2
D gene: -
CDR3 protein: CASSLQGAGNYEQYF
CDR3 DNA: TGTGCCAGCAGCTTACAAGGGGCGGGAAACTACGAGCAGTACTTC

clone size: -
J gene: TRBJ1-1
V gene: TRBV18
D gene: -
CDR3 protein: CASSLTYKGGDTEAFF
CDR3 DNA: TGTGCCAGCTCACTTACGTACAAGGGAGGGGACACTGAAGCTTTCTTT

clone size: few
J gene: TRBJ1-1
V gene: TRBV6-1
D gene: TRBD1
CDR3 protein: CASSAQGQGSVLFSAFF
CDR3 DNA: TGTGCCAGCAGTGCCCAAGGACAGGGATCGGTTCTTTTTTCTGCTTTCTTT

clone size: few
J gene: TRBJ1-5
V gene: TRBV27
D gene: -
CDR3 protein: CATSTWGQPQHF
CDR3 DNA: TGTGCCACCAGCACGTGGGGTCAGCCCCAGCATTTT

clone size: -
J gene: TRBJ1-2
V gene: TRBV28
D gene: -
CDR3 protein: CASTNSLLPASTF
CDR3 DNA: TGTGCCAGCACCAACTCTTTACTCCCAGCCAGCACCTTC

clone size: few
J gene: TRBJ1-2
V gene: TRBV5-4
D gene: TRBD1
CDR3 protein: CASSEKLQGAGYTF
CDR3 DNA: TGTGCCAGCAGCGAAAAACTACAGGGGGCGGGCTACACCTTC

clone size: once
J gene: TRBJ1-5
V gene: TRBV5-3
D gene: -
CDR3 protein: CARSFLWPSGGIDNQPQHF
CDR3 DNA: TGTGCCAGAAGCTTTTTGTGGCCAAGCGGTGGGATCGACAATCAGCCCCAGCATTTT

clone size: -
J gene: TRBJ2-5
V gene: TRBV7-3
D gene: TRBD2
CDR3 protein: CASSPSGSFGETQYF
CDR3 DNA: TGTGCCAGCAGCCCTAGCGGGAGTTTTGGAGAGACCCAGTACTTC

clone size: -
J gene: TRBJ1-5
V gene: TRBV30
D gene: -
CDR3 protein: CAWSVNNGKNQPQHF
CDR3 DNA: TGTGCCTGGAGTGTGAATAACGGGAAGAATCAGCCCCAGCATTTT

clone size: -
J gene: TRBJ1-1
V gene: TRBV2
D gene: -
CDR3 protein: CASGARTLSNTEAFF
CDR3 DNA: TGTGCCAGCGGGGCCCGGACCCTTTCCAACACTGAAGCTTTCTTT

clone size: -
J gene: TRBJ2-7
V gene: TRBV4-1
D gene: -
CDR3 protein: CASSPPSVAYEQYF
CDR3 DNA: TGCGCCAGCAGCCCCCCTAGCGTCGCCTACGAGCAGTACTTC

clone size: -
J gene: TRBJ1-1
V gene: TRBV5-1
D gene: -
CDR3 protein: CASSLVPGAPTMNTEAFF
CDR3 DNA: TGCGCCAGCAGCTTGGTACCGGGGGCGCCCACCATGAACACTGAAGCTTTCTTT

clone size: -
J gene: TRBJ2-3
V gene: TRBV7-9
D gene: -
CDR3 protein: CASSFSFRDDTQYF
CDR3 DNA: TGTGCCAGCAGCTTCTCCTTCCGGGACGATACGCAGTATTTT

clone size: -
J gene: TRBJ2-1
V gene: TRBV19
D gene: TRBD2
CDR3 protein: CASSPGGSYNEQFF
CDR3 DNA: TGTGCCAGTAGTCCGGGGGGCTCCTACAATGAGCAGTTCTTC

clone size: few
J gene: TRBJ2-7
V gene: TRBV5-1
D gene: -
CDR3 protein: CASSLALTYEQYF
CDR3 DNA: TGCGCCAGCAGCTTGGCCCTCACCTACGAGCAGTACTTC